The 32 T cell receptor beta chains given below trace back to one sample, sequenced in a study of STAT3 mutations in large granular lymphocyte leukemia. Only in-frame clones appear in the TCRdb table, and some are missing; sequencing was by immunoSEQ multiplex PCR. Here the sample spans about 42,000 clones, around 80% being singletons. Study findings and constraints: Every T-cell large granular lymphocyte leukemia patient had at least one immunodominant TCR beta clonotype.

Their antigen targets remain unknown. Sequenced: PBMCs. These receptors all come from a human donor with T large granular lymphocyte leukemia. Some clones in this sample may be carry-over from other donors' samples.

This chain uses TRBV5-4 with TRBJ2-1, with 8 bases fitting TRBD1. V was pared by 2 bases and J by 10 bases, with 8 bases of the junction left unmatched. The V gene's germline CDR1 is SGHNT and CDR2 YYREEE (reference sequence). This CDR3 has 14 residues. This CDR3 reads CASSFPDRVGEQFF. CDR3 coding DNA: TGTGCCAGCAGCTTCCCGGACAGGGTGGGAGAGCAGTTCTTC.

Only a few counts were recorded for this clone. J is TRBJ1-1 and V is TRBV11-2; D is unclear. The V and J ends lost 6 bases and 0 bases respectively, with 8 bases between them. Germline V gene data show CDR1 as SGHAT and CDR2 as FQNNGV. The CDR3 is 13 residues long. As DNA, the CDR3 is TGTGCCAGCAGGTTCGGAATGAACACTGAAGCTTTCTTT. Protein sequence: CASRFGMNTEAFF.

V is TRBV5-5 and J is TRBJ1-5; 9 nucleotides line up with TRBD1. The ends lost 4 bases at V and 9 bases at J; junction bases unmatched: 5. The CDR3 covers 13 residues. Per the germline V gene, CDR1 is SGHKS and CDR2 is YYEKEE (reference sequence). The CDR3 reads CASSRDRVLPQHF. CDR3 DNA: TGTGCCAGCAGCCGGGACAGGGTTCTGCCCCAGCATTTT.

This chain joins TRBV23-1 and TRBJ1-5; maybe TRBD1 (6 bases). Being an ORF, TRBV23-1 has a function that is uncertain. The germline V and J ends were trimmed by 3 bases and 4 bases, with 13 bases remaining between them. CDR3 length equals 15 residues. In nucleotides, the CDR3 is TGCGCCAGCAGTCAGGCCGAAGGGGGAAATCAGCCCCAGCATTTT. Its protein product is CASSQAEGGNQPQHF.

The chain uses TRBV11-1 and TRBJ1-2; tentatively, D is TRBD1 (6 bases). Germline CDR1 and CDR2: SGHAT and FQDESV (reference sequence). The CDR3 extends over 14 amino acids. V lost 5 bases, J lost 4 bases, and 14 bases lay in between. The CDR3: CASSTGQESYGYTF. CDR3 nucleotide sequence: TGTGCCAGCAGCACGGGACAAGAAAGCTATGGCTACACCTTC.

This sequence joins TRBV5-1 and TRBJ1-3; D perhaps matches TRBD1 (6 bases). CDR3 size: 12 residues. With 4 bases removed from V and 11 bases from J, the gap between germline ends came to 13 bases. Germline V gives CDR1 SGHRS, CDR2 YFSETQ. CDR3 amino acids: CASSRDNHPIYF. CDR3 bases: TGCGCCAGCAGCCGGGACAACCACCCCATATATTTT.

A single count supports this clone. V gene TRBV5-1 combines with J gene TRBJ2-5; D might be TRBD1 (6 bases). Germline CDR1 SGHRS, CDR2 YFSETQ. V was shortened by 4 bases and J by 1 base, with 11 bases between the two germline ends. The CDR3 covers 14 residues. CDR3 nucleotides: TGCGCCAGCAGCAGTGGACAGTTCCAAGAGACCCAGTACTTC. Its translation: CASSSGQFQETQYF.

The chain is built from TRBV6-6 and TRBJ1-5; D may be TRBD1 (5 bases). CDR1 is MNHNY and CDR2 is SVGAGI in the germline V gene (reference sequence). The CDR3 has 13 residues. The V end was cut by 5 bases, the J end by 11 bases, with 16 bases between. CDR3 nucleotide sequence: TGTGCCAGCAGTCCAGACTCCGCGGGGGCCCAGCATTTT. This translates into CASSPDSAGAQHF.

This chain joins TRBV5-1 and TRBJ1-1; weak D call: TRBD1 (6 bases). The CDR3 sequence is 15 residues long. V lost 0 bases and J 5 bases, leaving 14 bases between the germline ends. Per germline, CDR1 SGHRS and CDR2 YFSETQ. The CDR3 is CASSLVGGRRTEAFF. In DNA form, the CDR3 reads TGCGCCAGCAGCTTGGTCGGGGGGCGAAGGACTGAAGCTTTCTTT. Looking up the rest from reference TRBV5-1 and TRBJ1-1 gives the full variable domain: KAGVTQTPRYLIKTRGQQVTLSCSPISGHRSVSWYQQTPGQGLQFLFEYFSETQRNKGNFPGRFSGRQFSNSRSEMNVSTLELGDSALYLCASSLVGGRRTEAFFGQGTRLTVV.

The rearrangement uses TRBV10-2 and TRBJ2-4; 9 bases are a match to TRBD1. This CDR3 has 17 amino acids. After removal of 2 bases from V and 1 base from J, the junction contained 6 bases not matched to a gene. The germline gives CDR1 WSHSY, CDR2 SAAADI. The CDR3 region has the DNA TGCGCCAGCAGTGAGAGGGGACAGGGTGCGGCCAAAAACATTCAGTACTTC. Translated: CASSERGQGAAKNIQYF.

The chain employs TRBV28 and TRBJ2-4; TRBD1 agrees at 7 bases. The CDR3 extends over 16 amino acids. The V gene end was trimmed by 5 bases and the J gene end by 1 base; junction bases not matched to a gene: 8. CDR1 MDHEN and CDR2 SYDVKM come from the germline V gene. The CDR3 here is CASSPQGEVAKNIQYF. The CDR3 region has the DNA TGTGCCAGCAGTCCTCAGGGGGAAGTGGCCAAAAACATTCAGTACTTC. Looking up the rest from reference TRBV28 and TRBJ2-4 gives the full variable domain: DVKVTQSSRYLVKRTGEKVFLECVQDMDHENMFWYRQDPGLGLRLIYFSYDVKMKEKGDIPEGYSVSREKKERFSLILESASTNQTSMYLCASSPQGEVAKNIQYFGAGTRLSVL.

The rearrangement joins TRBV2 to TRBJ1-2; no reliable D call. This CDR3 is built from 12 residues. Per the germline V gene, CDR1 is SNHLY and CDR2 is FYNNEI. The CDR3 DNA reads as TGTGCTCTCGGCAGCCTTGGCTATGGCTACACCTTC. Its protein product is CALGSLGYGYTF.

The V gene is TRBV5-1, the J gene TRBJ1-6, with a tentative D call TRBD1 (6 bases). Germline V gene sequence: CDR1 SGHRS, CDR2 YFSETQ. The CDR3 has 14 residues. V was shortened by 4 bases and J by 8 bases, with 13 bases between the two germline ends. The CDR3 sequence is CASSRRDKDSPLHF. For the CDR3, the DNA is TGCGCCAGCAGCAGGCGGGACAAGGATTCACCCCTCCACTTT.

The V gene is TRBV30, the J gene TRBJ1-2, with D hard to call. Germline-derived CDR1 and CDR2 are GTSNPN and SVGIG (reference sequence). This CDR3 region has 12 residues. V gave up 5 bases and J gave up 4 bases, with 11 bases separating them. The CDR3 spells CAWVDTGYGYTF. The CDR3 bases are TGTGCCTGGGTAGACACGGGCTATGGCTACACCTTC.

This clone was detected only a few times. This chain links TRBV2 with TRBJ2-2; D gene ambiguous. CDR3 size: 13 residues. The V and J ends lost 5 bases and 8 bases respectively, with 12 bases between them. Germline V lookup: CDR1 SNHLY, CDR2 FYNNEI. CDR3: CASSPDVAGELFF. The CDR3 DNA reads as TGTGCCAGCAGTCCTGACGTGGCGGGGGAGCTGTTTTTT.

Only a few counts were recorded for this clone. The gene calls are TRBV14 and TRBJ1-6; D not resolved. V shed 2 bases and J shed 7 bases, with 12 bases lying between them. The CDR3 runs 15 residues. Germline-derived CDR1 and CDR2 are SGHDN and FVKESK. In DNA form, the CDR3 reads TGTGCCAGCAGCCAATACAGCAGGATAAATTCACCCCTCCACTTT. Amino acid sequence: CASSQYSRINSPLHF.

V usage is TRBV29-1 and J usage is TRBJ1-1; tentative D call: TRBD1 (6 bases). Trimming stripped 3 bases from V and 3 bases from J, with 17 bases between. Germline values: CDR1 SQVTM, CDR2 ANQGSEA. The CDR3 has 15 amino acids. CDR3 protein: CSVEGAGGGYTEAFF. CDR3 nucleotides: TGCAGCGTTGAGGGGGCGGGAGGGGGGTACACTGAAGCTTTCTTT.

Here the CDR3 reads CASSPVGQGAYEQYF. CDR3 nucleotides: TGTGCCAGCAGTCCAGTGGGACAGGGGGCCTACGAGCAGTACTTC. The genes are TRBV27 and TRBJ2-7; 11 bases align to TRBD1. The length of the CDR3 is 15 residues. Germline CDR1 MNHEY, CDR2 SMNVEV (reference sequence). V shed 5 bases, J shed 2 bases, and the junction held 5 bases outside the gene matches.

CDR3 in amino acids: CASSSRWGDGYTF. The CDR3 DNA reads TGTGCCAGCAGCTCCAGATGGGGAGACGGCTACACCTTC. V and J are TRBV7-2 and TRBJ1-2, with D hard to call. The CDR3 totals 13 residues. Germline loops: CDR1 SGHTA, CDR2 FQGNSA. Deletions cut 4 bases from V and 8 bases from J, with 14 bases between.

This clone was recorded once. The rearrangement joins TRBV7-8 to TRBJ1-6, with D unclear. The germline CDR1 and CDR2 sequences are SGHVS and FQNEAQ. V was pared by 5 bases and J by 1 base, with 9 bases between. The CDR3 contains 15 residues. CDR3 residues: CASSPRDSYNSPLHF. In DNA form, the CDR3 reads TGTGCCAGCAGCCCTCGAGATTCCTATAATTCACCCCTCCACTTT.

The chain recombines TRBV5-1 with TRBJ1-4; TRBD1 aligns across 9 bases. From germline, CDR1 is SGHRS and CDR2 YFSETQ. There are 16 residues in the CDR3. The trim removed 5 bases at V and 5 bases at J, leaving 10 bases unmatched. The CDR3, as DNA: TGCGCCAGCAGAACGGGACAGGGCGGGGGAAATGAAAAACTGTTTTTT. Translation gives CASRTGQGGGNEKLFF.

The V gene is TRBV7-9, the J gene TRBJ2-5; 7 bases are a match to TRBD2. Germline assignment: CDR1 SEHNR and CDR2 FQNEAQ (reference sequence). The trim removed 3 bases at V and 5 bases at J, leaving 9 bases unmatched. CDR3 length: 15 amino acids. The CDR3 nucleotides read TGTGCCAGCAGCTTCCGATCGGGGGGAGGGGAGACCCAGTACTTC. Amino acid sequence: CASSFRSGGGETQYF.

The J gene is TRBJ2-1, the V gene TRBV27; D is unresolved. This CDR3 spans 12 amino acids. V lost 4 bases to trimming and J lost 4 bases, with 5 bases between them. Germline V CDR1 and CDR2: MNHEY, SMNVEV (reference sequence). The CDR3 sequence is CASSSAYNEQFF. CDR3 in DNA: TGTGCCAGCAGTTCGGCTTACAATGAGCAGTTCTTC.

In its sample, this clone was seen a few times. The V gene is TRBV7-9, the J gene TRBJ1-2; D uncertain. The V and J ends lost 5 bases and 2 bases respectively, with 12 bases between them. CDR3 length: 14 residues. Germline V lookup: CDR1 SEHNR, CDR2 FQNEAQ (reference sequence). The CDR3 bases are TGTGCCAGCAGCGGACCTCGGAGAAACTATGGCTACACCTTC. This codes for CASSGPRRNYGYTF.

The rearrangement uses TRBV2 and TRBJ1-5; possible D gene TRBD1, 5 bases. This CDR3 is 14 amino acids long. CDR1 and CDR2 (germline): SNHLY, FYNNEI. The V end lost 6 bases, the J end lost 0 bases, and 9 bases lay between the germline ends. The CDR3 reads CASSGTVSNQPQHF. The CDR3 nucleotides read TGTGCCAGCAGCGGGACGGTTAGCAATCAGCCCCAGCATTTT.

This clone occurred a few times. V is TRBV5-1 and J is TRBJ2-7; 7 positions agree with TRBD2. Germline CDR1 is SGHRS and CDR2 is YFSETQ. The V and J ends lost 3 bases and 7 bases, in that order; junction bases with no gene match: 7. The CDR3 totals 13 residues. DNA for the CDR3: TGCGCCAGCAGCTGGGATCACGGGGGGGAGCAGTACGTC. It is translated as CASSWDHGGEQYV.

The chain joins TRBV19 to TRBJ1-5, with a weak D call TRBD1 (6 bases). Deletions cut 5 bases from V and 1 base from J, with 18 bases between. CDR1 is LNHDA and CDR2 is SQIVND in the germline V gene (reference sequence). This CDR3 has 17 residues. The CDR3 coding sequence is TGTGCCAGTAGTTTCCGCGGGGGGCCTGGGAGCAATCAGCCCCAGCATTTT. Translated: CASSFRGGPGSNQPQHF.

The chain is built from TRBV5-5 and TRBJ1-3; no firm D call. The CDR3 extends over 15 amino acids. Germline CDR1 reads SGHKS; CDR2 reads YYEKEE (reference sequence). Trimming pared 4 bases from V and 4 bases from J, leaving 15 bases between. Here the CDR3 DNA reads TGTGCCAGCAGCCTCGACACGCCGGGGGGAAACACCATATATTTT. This encodes CASSLDTPGGNTIYF.

This chain connects TRBV13 to TRBJ2-5, with D tentatively TRBD1 or TRBD2 (5 bases each). The CDR3 runs 15 residues. Germline-derived CDR1 and CDR2 are PRHDT and FYEKMQ (reference sequence). The V end lost 3 bases, the J end lost 1 base, and 12 bases lay between the germline ends. In DNA form, the CDR3 reads TGTGCCAGCAGCTTGCAGGGAGAGTCCCAAGAGACCCAGTACTTC. Its translation: CASSLQGESQETQYF.

The chain carries TRBV30 and TRBJ1-1, with a weak D call TRBD1 (5 bases). Trimming shortened V by 3 bases and J by 4 bases, and 9 bases separated the two germline ends. CDR1 and CDR2 (germline): GTSNPN, SVGIG (reference sequence). CDR3 size: 12 residues. The CDR3 is CAWRLGATEAFF. Here the CDR3 DNA reads TGTGCCTGGAGGCTCGGGGCCACTGAAGCTTTCTTT.

This chain connects TRBV11-3 to TRBJ2-2; D is perhaps TRBD1 (5 bases). Germline-derived CDR1 and CDR2 are SGHNT and YENEEA. CDR3 length equals 14 residues. V dropped 2 bases and J dropped 2 bases, with 6 bases sitting between them. The CDR3 DNA sequence: TGTGCCAGCAGCTTAAGGGGAAACACCGGGGAGCTGTTTTTT. It encodes CASSLRGNTGELFF. Supplemented by reference TRBV11-3 and TRBJ2-2, the full variable domain reads EAGVVQSPRYKIIEKKQPVAFWCNPISGHNTLYWYLQNLGQGPELLIRYENEEAVDDSQLPKDRFSAERLKGVDSTLKIQPAELGDSAVYLCASSLRGNTGELFFGEGSRLTVL.

The chain employs TRBV5-1 and TRBJ2-5; D is perhaps TRBD2 (6 bases). The germline V and J ends were trimmed by 5 bases and 1 base, with 9 bases remaining between them. Germline V CDR1 and CDR2: SGHRS, YFSETQ. The CDR3 sequence is 13 residues long. CDR3 DNA: TGCGCCAGCAGGGGGACTGGCCAAGAGACCCAGTACTTC. This encodes CASRGTGQETQYF.